This TCR beta chain was identified during a study of shared clonotypes between healthy human individuals. About the study: The plates for each donor numbered three CD4 naive, three CD4 memory, two CD8 naive and one CD8 memory.

Profiling relied on immunoSEQ multiplex PCR, and the TCRdb table lists in-frame clones only, not all of them. The data hold 2 million to 2.5 million clones, with more than 85% observed a single time. Findings of the study overall: Naive subsets typically showed greater estimated richness than memory subsets.

Germline lookup yields CDR1 MDHEN and CDR2 SYDVKM. V was clipped by 5 bases and J by 5 bases; unmatched bases: 9. This CDR3 contains 15 residues. To note about this clone: Antigen unknown.

The V and J genes are TRBV28 and TRBJ2-7; 10 nucleotides align to TRBD1. This sequence was found in a man between 18 and 29 years old in good health. Some clones in this sample may be carry-over from other donors' samples. The source material was naive CD4+ T cells from PBMCs. Subset given: CD45RA+ positively selected. The CDR3 protein is CASSRQGAAGDEQYF. The CDR3 bases are TGTGCCAGCAGTCGACAGGGGGCGGCAGGCGACGAGCAGTACTTC.